The 2 T cell receptor beta chains below come from one sample, sequenced in a study of T-cell reconstitution after alpha-beta-depleted transplantation in children. Preparing the TCRbeta library involved the use of unique molecular identifiers. TCRdb reprocessed the PCR reads with MiXCR, giving one entry per CDR3 protein. The table records approximately 15,000 distinct CDR3 sequences, roughly an eighth of them present only once. Source: PBMCs, mostly from graft donor cells, taken 180 days after TCRalphabeta/CD19-depleted stem cell transplant. The receptor source for this set is a boy in the first two years of life who had a stem cell transplant for Wiskott-Aldrich syndrome, so the T cells may come from the graft donor.

The chain couples TRBV5-6 to TRBJ2-5, with 8 bases fitting TRBD1. This CDR3 spans 17 amino acids. The trim removed 0 bases at V and 7 bases at J, leaving 14 bases unmatched. Germline values: CDR1 SGHDT, CDR2 YYEEEE. CDR3 coding DNA: TGTGCCAGCAGCTTGGAAGGGTCCAGGGGGCCCGGTAGGACCCAGTACTTC. Residues: CASSLEGSRGPGRTQYF.

The rearrangement uses TRBV20-1 and TRBJ2-1, with 11 bases lining up with TRBD2. Looked up from germline, CDR1 is DFQATT and CDR2 is SNEGSKA (reference sequence). V shed 0 bases, J shed 3 bases, and the junction held 1 base outside the gene matches. The CDR3 contains 15 residues. In DNA form, the CDR3 reads TGCAGTGCTAGAGATCTAGCGGGAGGCTACAATGAGCAGTTCTTC. It translates to CSARDLAGGYNEQFF.